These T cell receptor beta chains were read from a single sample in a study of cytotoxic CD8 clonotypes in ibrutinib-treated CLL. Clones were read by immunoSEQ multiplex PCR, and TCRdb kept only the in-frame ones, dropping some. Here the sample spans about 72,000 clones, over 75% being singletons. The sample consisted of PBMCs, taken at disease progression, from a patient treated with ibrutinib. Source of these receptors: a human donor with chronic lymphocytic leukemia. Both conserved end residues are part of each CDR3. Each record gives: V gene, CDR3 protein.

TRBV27	CASSPNTGLRRYF
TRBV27	CASSGEGVGEKLFF
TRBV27	CASSLGQPPSGTQYF
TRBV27	CASSFVGSLYEQYF
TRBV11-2	CASRAARQMSETQYF
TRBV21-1	CASSKASRLAGVAVRADEQFF
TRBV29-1	CSVATSGSSLKETQYF
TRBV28	CASGQGAGSPLHF
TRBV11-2	CAAQGFSGANVLTF
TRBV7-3	CASSLAAWLSHEQFF
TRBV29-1	CSVLLNGLGTEAFF
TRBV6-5	CASSRALHGSYEQYF
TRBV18	CASSQGFGYTF